This T cell receptor (beta chain) was recovered during a study of T cell responses to AZD1222 COVID-19 vaccine. V lost 6 bases to trimming and J lost 2 bases, with 17 bases between them. This CDR3 region has 16 residues. Germline CDR1 LGHNT, CDR2 FRNRAP. Here immunoSEQ multiplex PCR was the method, and the copy in TCRdb shows in-frame clones only, minus some. In the table there are about 140,000 clones, approximately 90% of which are singletons. This clonotype originated in an adult who received the AZD1222 COVID-19 vaccine. The V call is TRBV12-5, the J call TRBJ2-1, with D uncertain. The input for sequencing was peripheral blood, taken 28 days after the second AZD1222 dose. The CDR3 DNA follows: TGTGCTAGTGGCCCCCAGGCGGACCCCCCCTACAATGAGCAGTTCTTC. Translating it yields CASGPQADPPYNEQFF. The full variable domain, in which reference TRBV12-5 and TRBJ2-1 provide the parts outside the CDR3, is DARVTQTPRHKVTEMGQEVTMRCQPILGHNTVFWYRQTMMQGLELLAYFRNRAPLDDSGMPKDRFSAEMPDATLATLKIQPSEPRDSAVYFCASGPQADPPYNEQFFGPGTRLTVL.